This TCR beta chain originates from a study of beta chain features in type 1 diabetes. Study-wide points: Healthy donors had naive, central memory and Treg TCRB repertoires that appeared less similar than those seen among patients.

This clone was seen more than once but under ten times. The antigen remains unidentified. The isolated RNA, all of it, was reverse transcribed, so expressed TCRB transcripts were what got sequenced. The repertoire was sequenced with immunoSEQ multiplex PCR; TCRdb's copy has only in-frame clones and lacks some. Of around 180,000 clones listed, about 13% are singletons. The germline CDR1 and CDR2 sequences are SGHDT and YYEEEE. V lost 3 bases and J 7 bases, leaving 9 bases between the germline ends. CDR3 length: 12 amino acids. The TCR sequence derives from a woman under 30 in good health. Input material: central memory CD4+ T cells from blood. The V gene is TRBV5-6, the J gene TRBJ2-3; a weak D match, TRBD1 (6 bases). The CDR3 DNA reads as TGTGCCAGCAGCTCCCAGGGGTATACGCAGTATTTT. It yields the protein CASSSQGYTQYF.